The rows below give T cell receptor beta chains drawn from one sample of a study of blood T cell repertoires in COVID-19. Method: immunoSEQ multiplex PCR; TCRdb's copy keeps in-frame clones and lacks some. The sample records some 220,000 clones, 82% being singletons. Material: peripheral blood. These TCRs come from a woman in her 70s with COVID-19, enrolled during active disease. CDR3s include the opening cysteine and the closing phenylalanine or tryptophan. Fields, in order: J gene, CDR3 length, clone size, D gene, V gene, CDR3 protein, CDR3 DNA. A D gene is named only where the DNA matches it firmly. Size is stated for part of the rows, as once, few or many counts, or as a class when the clone is expanded.

TRBJ2-7 | 14 | . | . | TRBV29-1 | CSVGRDRRASEQYF | TGCAGCGTCGGGCGCGACAGGAGAGCATCCGAGCAGTACTTC
TRBJ2-7 | 14 | . | TRBD2 | TRBV7-8 | CASSLLSGNTEQYF | TGTGCCAGCAGCTTACTCAGCGGGAATACCGAGCAGTACTTC
TRBJ1-1 | 13 | . | . | TRBV12-3/TRBV12-4 | CASSLMSGPEAFF | TGTGCCAGCAGTTTAATGTCCGGTCCCGAAGCTTTCTTT
TRBJ1-2 | 14 | . | . | TRBV28 | CASSSVRFNYGYTF | TGTGCCAGCAGTTCAGTCCGTTTCAACTATGGCTACACCTTC
TRBJ1-3 | 15 | . | . | TRBV5-4 | CASSLEVGRGNTIYF | TGTGCCAGCAGCTTGGAAGTGGGGAGAGGAAACACCATATATTTT
TRBJ1-2 | 15 | . | . | TRBV29-1 | CSVDNPEERSYGYTF | TGCAGCGTTGATAACCCGGAGGAACGTTCATATGGCTACACCTTC
TRBJ2-1 | 12 | . | . | TRBV2 | CASSGQGYEQFF | TGTGCCAGCAGTGGGCAGGGGTATGAGCAGTTCTTC
TRBJ1-2 | 18 | . | . | TRBV7-9 | CASSLSTSQMSPNYGYTF | TGTGCCAGCAGCTTGTCCACCTCTCAAATGAGCCCAAACTATGGCTACACCTTC
TRBJ1-2 | 13 | once | TRBD1 | TRBV2 | CASRLQGAGGYTF | TGTGCCAGCAGATTACAGGGGGCAGGTGGCTACACCTTC
TRBJ1-1 | 15 | . | TRBD1 | TRBV7-9 | CASSYSGTGSAEAFF | TGTGCCAGCAGCTACTCCGGGACAGGGAGCGCTGAAGCTTTCTTT
TRBJ1-1 | 12 | . | TRBD1 | TRBV18 | CASSTQGLEAFF | TGTGCCAGCTCAACACAGGGGTTAGAAGCTTTCTTT
TRBJ1-1 | 15 | . | TRBD1 | TRBV7-8 | CASSTRDRVNTEAFF | TGTGCCAGCAGCACCCGGGACAGGGTGAACACTGAAGCTTTCTTT
TRBJ2-7 | 15 | . | . | TRBV4-1 | CASSQGKQGYYEQYF | TGCGCCAGCAGCCAGGGAAAACAGGGATACTACGAGCAGTACTTC
TRBJ1-2 | 15 | few | . | TRBV18 | CASSLTSGGNYGYTF | TGTGCCAGCTCACTTACGTCGGGGGGAAACTATGGCTACACCTTC
TRBJ2-1 | 15 | . | . | TRBV7-3 | CASSLNPGTNNEQFF | TGTGCCAGCAGCTTAAACCCGGGAACCAACAATGAGCAGTTCTTC
TRBJ2-3 | 20 | . | TRBD1 | TRBV7-6 | CASSQTGTGGWRGNTDTQYF | TGTGCCAGCAGCCAAACCGGGACAGGGGGCTGGAGGGGGAACACAGATACGCAGTATTTT
TRBJ1-3 | 15 | . | . | TRBV6-5 | CASSLDSFYGNTIYF | TGTGCCAGCAGCCTGGACAGTTTTTATGGAAACACCATATATTTT
TRBJ1-1 | 15 | . | TRBD1 | TRBV3-1/TRBV3-2 | CASSPVGQGKTEAFF | TGTGCCAGCAGCCCCGTAGGACAGGGGAAGACTGAAGCTTTCTTT
TRBJ2-3 | 15 | . | . | TRBV3-1/TRBV3-2 | CASSQGRGAADTQYF | TGTGCCAGCAGCCAAGGCCGGGGGGCCGCAGATACGCAGTATTTT
TRBJ1-1 | 15 | . | . | TRBV29-1 | CSGWGGGNMNTEAFF | TGCAGCGGATGGGGGGGAGGGAACATGAACACTGAAGCTTTCTTT
TRBJ1-3 | 15 | once | . | TRBV7-9 | CASSPQGGSGNTIYF | TGTGCCAGCAGCCCCCAGGGAGGGTCTGGAAACACCATATATTTT
TRBJ1-1 | 14 | . | TRBD1 | TRBV11-3 | CASSLTGVNTEAFF | TGTGCCAGCAGCTTGACAGGGGTGAACACTGAAGCTTTCTTT
TRBJ1-1 | 15 | few | TRBD1 | TRBV6-2/TRBV6-3 | CASSYSRDSNTEAFF | TGTGCCAGCAGTTACTCCCGGGACAGTAACACTGAAGCTTTCTTT
TRBJ2-7 | 17 | . | . | TRBV5-4 | CASSGVPSAGLAYEQYF | TGTGCCAGCAGCGGAGTGCCTAGCGCGGGCCTAGCCTACGAGCAGTACTTC
TRBJ2-1 | 15 | . | TRBD2 | TRBV7-3 | CASSSAGLAMGEQFF | TGTGCCAGCAGCTCAGCGGGGCTAGCTATGGGCGAGCAGTTCTTC
TRBJ2-7 | 15 | few | TRBD1 | TRBV10-2 | CASSEFTGGRSEQYF | TGCGCCAGCAGTGAGTTTACAGGGGGTAGGAGCGAGCAGTACTTC
TRBJ2-1 | 14 | . | . | TRBV5-1 | CASKRLVEGNEQFF | TGCGCCAGCAAAAGACTAGTGGAGGGCAATGAGCAGTTCTTC
TRBJ1-2 | 14 | . | TRBD1 | TRBV6-6 | CASYTGGPLYGYTF | TGTGCCAGCTACACAGGGGGGCCCCTCTATGGCTACACCTTC
TRBJ2-1 | 17 | . | TRBD1 | TRBV10-3 | CAISEGDRGPLYNEQFF | TGTGCCATCAGTGAAGGGGACAGGGGCCCTCTCTACAATGAGCAGTTCTTC
TRBJ2-7 | 13 | . | . | TRBV10-3 | CAGGPGLTYEQYF | TGTGCCGGTGGTCCGGGACTGACGTACGAGCAGTACTTC
TRBJ2-1 | 15 | . | . | TRBV7-9 | CASSLPGGSYNEQFF | TGTGCCAGCAGTCTTCCCGGGGGCTCCTACAATGAGCAGTTCTTC
TRBJ1-4 | 14 | . | TRBD1 | TRBV7-9 | CASSQGTGHEKLFF | TGTGCCAGCAGCCAAGGGACAGGACACGAAAAACTGTTTTTT
TRBJ2-7 | 15 | once | TRBD2 | TRBV10-2 | CASSGLAASSYEQYF | TGCGCCAGCAGTGGGCTAGCGGCGAGCTCCTACGAGCAGTACTTC
TRBJ2-7 | 14 | . | . | TRBV19 | CASSIEQTSYEQYF | TGTGCCAGTAGTATAGAACAGACCTCCTACGAGCAGTACTTC
TRBJ1-5 | 14 | . | . | TRBV28 | CAISPAGSNQPQHF | TGTGCCATCTCCCCCGCAGGCAGCAATCAGCCCCAGCATTTT
TRBJ1-6 | 12 | . | . | TRBV7-2 | CASSLASSPLHF | TGTGCCAGCAGCTTAGCTAGTTCACCCCTCCACTTT
TRBJ1-1 | 16 | . | . | TRBV3-1/TRBV3-2 | CASSPRRSLENTEAFF | TGTGCCAGCAGCCCTAGACGGTCCTTGGAGAACACTGAAGCTTTCTTT
TRBJ1-1 | 14 | . | TRBD1 | TRBV5-1 | CASSLETGATEAFF | TGCGCCAGCAGCTTGGAAACAGGGGCCACTGAAGCTTTCTTT
TRBJ1-2 | 11 | few | . | TRBV28 | CASLKAYGYTF | TGTGCCAGCCTTAAAGCCTATGGCTACACCTTC
TRBJ2-3 | 14 | . | . | TRBV7-2 | CASSSRSGADTQYF | TGTGCCAGCAGCTCAAGATCAGGGGCAGATACGCAGTATTTT
TRBJ2-3 | 14 | . | . | TRBV5-1 | CASSLRRAGDTQYF | TGCGCCAGCAGCCTCAGGAGGGCCGGAGATACGCAGTATTTT
TRBJ1-1 | 15 | . | . | TRBV28 | CASSFLKGWGHEAFF | TGTGCCAGCAGTTTTCTCAAAGGATGGGGGCATGAAGCTTTCTTT
TRBJ2-3 | 16 | . | TRBD2 | TRBV7-2 | CASSFTGLAGEDTQYF | TGTGCCAGCAGCTTCACGGGACTAGCGGGCGAGGATACGCAGTATTTT
TRBJ2-7 | 14 | . | TRBD2 | TRBV7-2 | CASSSGFWEGEQYF | TGTGCCAGCAGCTCCGGCTTCTGGGAGGGCGAGCAGTACTTC
TRBJ1-4 | 15 | . | TRBD1 | TRBV7-2 | CASSQTGGINEKLFF | TGTGCCAGCAGTCAAACAGGGGGCATTAATGAAAAACTGTTTTTT
TRBJ1-6 | 15 | few | . | TRBV28 | CASSPRTPVNSPLHF | TGTGCCAGCAGTCCGAGGACACCTGTGAATTCACCCCTCCACTTT
TRBJ2-5 | 13 | . | . | TRBV7-9 | CASSPRTEETQYF | TGTGCCAGCAGCCCTCGGACAGAAGAGACCCAGTACTTC
TRBJ2-1 | 15 | . | TRBD2 | TRBV28 | CASSGTSGNLNEQFF | TGTGCCAGCAGTGGGACTAGCGGAAACCTTAATGAGCAGTTCTTC
TRBJ1-4 | 15 | . | . | TRBV6-5 | CASGTRTATNEKLFF | TGTGCCAGCGGAACAAGGACAGCAACTAATGAAAAACTGTTTTTT
TRBJ2-3 | 13 | . | TRBD2 | TRBV5-4 | CASSFLAGGSQYF | TGTGCCAGCAGCTTCCTCGCGGGAGGGTCCCAGTATTTT
TRBJ2-1 | 16 | . | TRBD1 | TRBV6-5 | CASSYSSGTGVNEQFF | TGTGCCAGCAGTTACTCATCCGGGACAGGGGTCAATGAGCAGTTCTTC